The rows below give T cell receptor beta chains drawn from one sample of a study of blood T cell repertoires in COVID-19. Only in-frame clones appear in the TCRdb table, and some are missing; sequencing was by immunoSEQ multiplex PCR. The sample shows about 140,000 clones, 80% to 85% of them seen only once. Specimen: PBMCs or T cells enriched from blood (not recorded which). The receptor source for this set is a middle-aged man with acute COVID-19. Each CDR3 is given with its conserved first and last residue. Each record gives: D gene, V gene, clone size, J gene, CDR3 DNA, CDR3 protein. A D gene is named only where the DNA matches it firmly. Expanded clones get a size class; other rows say once, few or many, or leave the size out.

D: NA; V: TRBV9; size: NA; J: TRBJ1-1; DNA: TGTGCCAGCAGCGTAGGTTCGTCCGACACTGAAGCTTTCTTT; CDR3: CASSVGSSDTEAFF
D: NA; V: TRBV5-1; size: NA; J: TRBJ1-1; DNA: TGCGCCAGCAGCGTTACAGGGAACACTGAAGCTTTCTTT; CDR3: CASSVTGNTEAFF
D: NA; V: TRBV7-8; size: NA; J: TRBJ1-4; DNA: TGTGCCAGCAGTCACCGGCGGGGGAGAATGACAACTAATGAAAAACTGTTTTTT; CDR3: CASSHRRGRMTTNEKLFF
D: TRBD2; V: TRBV7-2; size: once; J: TRBJ2-3; DNA: TGTGCCAGCAGCTTAGCGTTCGGCGGGGGACCCCGAGCAGATACGCAGTATTTT; CDR3: CASSLAFGGGPRADTQYF
D: TRBD2; V: TRBV24-1; size: NA; J: TRBJ2-2; DNA: TGTGCCACTTTAGCGGGAGTGACCGGGGAGCTGTTTTTT; CDR3: CATLAGVTGELFF
D: NA; V: TRBV12-3/TRBV12-4; size: once; J: TRBJ1-1; DNA: TGTGCCAGCAGCTTCGACAAGCACACTGAAGCTTTCTTT; CDR3: CASSFDKHTEAFF
D: TRBD2; V: TRBV3-1/TRBV3-2; size: NA; J: TRBJ2-1; DNA: TGTGCCAGCAGCCAAGAGTATAGCGGGAGTCCCAATAATGAGCAGTTCTTC; CDR3: CASSQEYSGSPNNEQFF
D: TRBD1; V: TRBV19; size: NA; J: TRBJ1-2; DNA: TGTGCCAGTAGAACCGGGACAGGGATTTCCTATGGCTACACCTTC; CDR3: CASRTGTGISYGYTF
D: NA; V: TRBV7-9; size: NA; J: TRBJ1-5; DNA: TGTGCCAGCAGCTTAATGGCAGTCGATCAGCCCCAGCATTTT; CDR3: CASSLMAVDQPQHF
D: TRBD2; V: TRBV5-6; size: few; J: TRBJ2-1; DNA: TGTGCCAGCAGTACCTGGAGCCTAGCGGGATTGGTAAATGAGCAGTTCTTC; CDR3: CASSTWSLAGLVNEQFF
D: NA; V: TRBV5-8; size: NA; J: TRBJ1-5; DNA: TGTGCCAGCAGCTCGGTAGGGGGGGGCAATCAGCCCCAGCATTTT; CDR3: CASSSVGGGNQPQHF
D: TRBD1; V: TRBV6-5; size: few; J: TRBJ2-7; DNA: TGTGCCAGCAGTAGGACAGGGCTCTACGAGCAGTACTTC; CDR3: CASSRTGLYEQYF
D: TRBD1; V: TRBV30; size: NA; J: TRBJ1-1; DNA: TGTGCCTTCAATAGGGACAGCTTTAACACTGAAGCTTTCTTT; CDR3: CAFNRDSFNTEAFF
D: NA; V: TRBV11-2; size: once; J: TRBJ2-7; DNA: TGTGCCACTAAAGGGCTCGGGAACGAGCAGTACTTC; CDR3: CATKGLGNEQYF
D: TRBD1; V: TRBV7-2; size: NA; J: TRBJ1-3; DNA: TGTGCCAGCAGCGAGACAGGGTTATCTGGAAACACCATATATTTT; CDR3: CASSETGLSGNTIYF
D: NA; V: TRBV5-1; size: NA; J: TRBJ2-5; DNA: TGCGCCAGCAGCTTGGGAGGTTCTCAAGAGACCCAGTACTTC; CDR3: CASSLGGSQETQYF
D: TRBD1; V: TRBV18; size: NA; J: TRBJ2-3; DNA: TGTGCCAGCTCACCACCTGTGAGGGGGCATGGAGATACGCAGTATTTT; CDR3: CASSPPVRGHGDTQYF
D: NA; V: TRBV28; size: NA; J: TRBJ1-1; DNA: TGTGCCAGCAACACTAGGAGGCCTACTGAAGCTTTCTTT; CDR3: CASNTRRPTEAFF
D: NA; V: TRBV5-6; size: NA; J: TRBJ1-5; DNA: TGTGCCAGCAGCTTATTTTCCCTAGGCAATCAGCCCCAGCATTTT; CDR3: CASSLFSLGNQPQHF
D: NA; V: TRBV5-1; size: NA; J: TRBJ1-6; DNA: TGCGCCAGCAGCCTTGGATACGCTAGTGGGTATAATTCACCCCTCCACTTT; CDR3: CASSLGYASGYNSPLHF
D: NA; V: TRBV7-9; size: NA; J: TRBJ1-1; DNA: TGTGCCAGCAGCTCCCCCCGGAGAGTCGGTGCTTTCTTT; CDR3: CASSSPRRVGAFF
D: TRBD2; V: TRBV29-1; size: once; J: TRBJ2-7; DNA: TGCAGCGTTGGAGAACTAGCGGGAAACGAGCAGTACTTC; CDR3: CSVGELAGNEQYF
D: TRBD2; V: TRBV4-3; size: once; J: TRBJ2-3; DNA: TGCGCCAGCAGCCAAGATGAGACTAGCGGGAGTGTGATTAGTGATACGCAGTATTTT; CDR3: CASSQDETSGSVISDTQYF
D: NA; V: TRBV28; size: NA; J: TRBJ2-5; DNA: TGTGCCAGCAGTTTGGTTCCGGACCAAGAGACCCAGTACTTC; CDR3: CASSLVPDQETQYF
D: NA; V: TRBV27; size: few; J: TRBJ1-5; DNA: TGTGCCAGCAGTTTGAGGGGGGGGATTTATAGCAATCAGCCCCAGCATTTT; CDR3: CASSLRGGIYSNQPQHF
D: NA; V: TRBV12-5; size: NA; J: TRBJ1-1; DNA: TGTGCTAGTGGTTTATGGGGGGACACTGAAGCTTTCTTT; CDR3: CASGLWGDTEAFF
D: NA; V: TRBV19; size: once; J: TRBJ1-5; DNA: TGTGCCAGTAGTATTGTCAGGGCTTCGAAGCTTCAGCCCCAGCATTTT; CDR3: CASSIVRASKLQPQHF
D: NA; V: TRBV28; size: NA; J: TRBJ1-4; DNA: TGTGCCAGCAGTCCCCCATACGGTGTTGGAGAACTGTTTTTT; CDR3: CASSPPYGVGELFF
D: NA; V: TRBV5-6; size: NA; J: TRBJ1-1; DNA: TGTGCCAGCAGTCCTACAGGGACCACTGAAGCTTTCTTT; CDR3: CASSPTGTTEAFF
D: TRBD1; V: TRBV5-6; size: NA; J: TRBJ2-1; DNA: TGTGCCAGCAGTCAGAGCCAAGGGGGCTACTACAATGAGCAGTTCTTC; CDR3: CASSQSQGGYYNEQFF
D: NA; V: TRBV5-4; size: NA; J: TRBJ2-1; DNA: TGTGCCAGCAGCTTTGCTAGGGGGTACAATGAGCAGTTCTTC; CDR3: CASSFARGYNEQFF